What follows are 27 T cell receptor beta chains derived from one specimen sequenced in a study of blood T cell repertoires in COVID-19. Produced via immunoSEQ multiplex PCR; TCRdb's table is partial and in-frame only. The profile shows 350,000 to 450,000 clones, over 75% of them singletons. The specimen was peripheral blood. The source is a woman in her sixties with COVID-19, enrolled during active disease.

CDR3 in amino acids: CASSGQGSEPQHF. In DNA, the CDR3 is TGTGCCAGCAGTGGACAGGGTAGCGAGCCCCAGCATTTT. The chain joins TRBV2 to TRBJ1-5; TRBD1 matches at 7 bases. The CDR3 extends over 13 amino acids. Germline values: CDR1 SNHLY, CDR2 FYNNEI. V lost 4 bases to trimming and J lost 8 bases; unmatched junction nucleotides: 5.

The rearrangement links TRBV28 to TRBJ1-3; 9 bases line up with TRBD1. Germline CDR1 reads MDHEN; CDR2 reads SYDVKM. The CDR3 has 18 amino acids. V shed 6 bases, J shed 4 bases, and the junction held 16 bases outside the gene matches. The CDR3 region is CASSRPGTGSKGGNTIYF. The DNA for the CDR3 is TGTGCCAGCAGCCGTCCCGGGACAGGGTCTAAGGGCGGAAACACCATATATTTT.

This CDR3 reads CASSIGTRRLNTEAFF. The CDR3 DNA sequence: TGTGCCAGCAGCATCGGGACACGCCGATTGAACACTGAAGCTTTCTTT. The chain couples TRBV5-4 to TRBJ1-1; tentatively, D is TRBD1 (6 bases). Germline CDR1 SGHNT, CDR2 YYREEE (reference sequence). This CDR3 comprises 16 residues. Trimming shortened V by 4 bases and J by 0 bases, and 16 bases separated the two germline ends.

The chain recombines TRBV27 with TRBJ2-7, with TRBD1 matching 10 bases. The germline V gene has CDR1 MNHEY and CDR2 SMNVEV (reference sequence). V was clipped by 11 bases and J by 4 bases; unmatched bases: 2. The length of the CDR3 is 11 residues. The CDR3 coding sequence is TGTGCCGGACAGGGGGTATACGAGCAGTACTTC. This codes for CAGQGVYEQYF.

The V call is TRBV3-1 (or the pseudogene TRBV3-2), the J call TRBJ2-1, with 8 bases that match TRBD2. The CDR3 totals 15 residues. After removal of 4 bases from V and 0 bases from J, the junction contained 2 bases not matched to a gene. Germline V gives CDR1 LGHDT, CDR2 YNNKEL (reference sequence). CDR3 sequence (DNA): TGTGCCAGCAGCCTTAGCGGGGTCTCCTACAATGAGCAGTTCTTC. Translation: CASSLSGVSYNEQFF.

J is TRBJ2-1 and V is TRBV6-5, with 8 bases that match TRBD1. V was pared by 6 bases and J by 5 bases, with 6 bases of the junction left unmatched. Looked up from germline, CDR1 is MNHEY and CDR2 is SVGAGI. CDR3 size: 14 residues. CDR3 sequence reads: CASRLQGDHNEQFF. Written as DNA, the CDR3 is TGTGCCAGCAGGCTACAGGGGGATCACAATGAGCAGTTCTTC.

This clone was detected only once. This chain connects TRBV29-1 to TRBJ1-1; 8 bases match TRBD1. CDR1 and CDR2 from the germline V gene are SQVTM and ANQGSEA. The J segment lost 2 bases and the V segment lost 8 bases, leaving 7 bases of the junction unmatched. CDR3 size: 13 residues. CDR3 region: CSTRQGTNTEAFF. The CDR3 DNA follows: TGCAGCACTCGACAGGGGACTAACACTGAAGCTTTCTTT.

The chain carries TRBV30 and TRBJ1-5; tentative D call: TRBD1 (5 bases). The CDR3 covers 16 residues. Per the germline V gene, CDR1 is GTSNPN and CDR2 is SVGIG (reference sequence). Trimming took 5 bases from V and 0 from J, leaving 17 bases between them. The chain's CDR3 is CAWAKARVYSNQPQHF. The CDR3 DNA reads TGTGCCTGGGCTAAGGCCAGGGTCTATAGCAATCAGCCCCAGCATTTT.

The rearrangement joins TRBV18 to TRBJ1-5; tentative D call: TRBD1 (5 bases). This CDR3 spans 13 amino acids. Germline V gene data show CDR1 as KGHSH and CDR2 as LQKENI. The V end lost 5 bases, the J end lost 7 bases, and 12 bases lay between the germline ends. The CDR3 DNA is TGTGCCAGCTCAGGGGCAGGAAGCCAGCCCCAGCATTTT. Translation: CASSGAGSQPQHF.

This clone was recorded a few times. The chain has TRBV7-3 and TRBJ1-5; the match to TRBD1 covers 10 bases. The length of the CDR3 is 13 residues. Germline CDR1 and CDR2: SGHTA and FQGTGA. V shed 3 bases and J 7 bases; nucleotides not matched to a gene: 0. CDR3 bases: TGTGCCAGCAGCTTGGACAGGGGGCAGCCCCAGCATTTT. Translation gives CASSLDRGQPQHF.

The genes are TRBV28 and TRBJ2-2; TRBD2 matches at 8 bases. This CDR3 is 17 amino acids long. V trimming: 2 bases; J trimming: 5 bases; junction bases outside the gene matches: 10. Germline loops: CDR1 MDHEN, CDR2 SYDVKM. CDR3 DNA sequence: TGTGCCAGCAGTTTAAGCGCGGGGGGATCTTTTACCGGGGAGCTGTTTTTT. Its translation: CASSLSAGGSFTGELFF.

This chain joins TRBV27 and TRBJ2-1; D remains unclear. Germline V gene lookup returns CDR1 MNHEY and CDR2 SMNVEV (reference sequence). The CDR3 has 14 residues. Trimming pared 6 bases from V and 7 bases from J, leaving 16 bases between. The CDR3 spells CASSPRRERNEQFF. CDR3 DNA: TGTGCCAGCAGCCCCCGGAGAGAGAGGAATGAGCAGTTCTTC.

V usage is TRBV5-1 and J usage is TRBJ2-2, with a possible D match to TRBD1 (6 bases). The germline gives CDR1 SGHRS, CDR2 YFSETQ. Trimming took off 0 bases at V and 3 bases at J, with 12 bases between the two ends. The CDR3 covers 16 residues. CDR3 DNA: TGCGCCAGCAGCTTGGCCAGGGGTGCTGACACCGGGGAGCTGTTTTTT. The encoded protein is CASSLARGADTGELFF.

The CDR3 loop is CASSEGFSGAEAFF. CDR3 sequence (DNA): TGTGCCAGCAGTGAAGGATTTTCGGGGGCTGAAGCTTTCTTT. The chain employs TRBV6-1 and TRBJ1-1; possible D gene TRBD1, 5 bases. CDR3 length: 14 amino acids. Germline CDR1 and CDR2: MNHNS and SASEGT. V lost 1 base, J lost 6 bases, and 12 bases lay in between.

The chain has TRBV5-1 and TRBJ2-1; 11 nucleotides match TRBD2. Trimming removed 5 bases from V and 4 bases from J; junction bases left unmatched: 11. The germline V gene has CDR1 SGHRS and CDR2 YFSETQ. The CDR3 is 17 residues long. CDR3 sequence reads: CASRMASGGIVYNEQFF. CDR3 nucleotides: TGCGCCAGCAGGATGGCTAGCGGGGGGATCGTTTACAATGAGCAGTTCTTC.

V and J are TRBV5-6 and TRBJ1-2; D unresolved. Germline CDR1 and CDR2: SGHDT and YYEEEE. The CDR3 is 14 amino acids. V lost 0 bases, J lost 4 bases, and 10 bases lay in between. In DNA form, the CDR3 reads TGTGCCAGCAGCTTGGCGGAGGGTCCCTATGGCTACACCTTC. It is translated as CASSLAEGPYGYTF.

This clone was picked up one time. CDR3 sequence reads: CASSLISAGGPTDTQYF. The CDR3 nucleotides are TGTGCCAGCAGCCTCATCTCAGCGGGGGGGCCCACAGATACGCAGTATTTT. The chain combines TRBV7-8 with TRBJ2-3, with TRBD2 identical over 10 bases. The CDR3 covers 17 residues. The V gene end was trimmed by 5 bases and the J gene end by 2 bases; junction bases not matched to a gene: 10. CDR1 is SGHVS, CDR2 FQNEAQ, per germline.

The chain carries TRBV3-1 (or the pseudogene TRBV3-2) and TRBJ1-2, with D maybe TRBD1 (5 bases). The CDR3 is 17 amino acids. V dropped 4 bases and J dropped 5 bases, with 23 bases sitting between them. Germline lookup yields CDR1 LGHDT and CDR2 YNNKEL (reference sequence). The CDR3 DNA sequence: TGTGCCAGCAGCCCCCGGGACGGGGACTTAAATATGTATGGCTACACCTTC. It is translated as CASSPRDGDLNMYGYTF.

V usage is TRBV6-1 and J usage is TRBJ2-1; no clear D. V shed 1 base and J shed 8 bases, with 18 bases lying between them. Germline assignment: CDR1 MNHNS and CDR2 SASEGT. The CDR3 has 16 amino acids. The CDR3, as DNA: TGTGCCAGCAGTGAAGAAGTTGTTCGCACTTTCGATGAGCAGTTCTTC. It is translated as CASSEEVVRTFDEQFF.

The chain couples TRBV4-1 to TRBJ1-4; 7 nucleotides agree with TRBD1. V shed 0 bases, J shed 2 bases, and the junction held 12 bases outside the gene matches. CDR1 is MGHRA and CDR2 is YSYEKL in the germline V gene. There are 19 residues in the CDR3. The CDR3 region is CASSQEDRPRVTTNEKLFF. The CDR3, as DNA: TGCGCCAGCAGCCAAGAGGACAGGCCTAGGGTGACCACTAATGAAAAACTGTTTTTT.

The sample holds a few counts of this clone. The chain uses TRBV7-6 and TRBJ1-1, with a weak D call TRBD1 (6 bases). V was shortened by 5 bases and J by 2 bases, with 15 bases between the two germline ends. CDR1 is SGHVS, CDR2 FNYEAQ, per germline. This CDR3 contains 15 residues. In DNA form, the CDR3 reads TGTGCCAGCAGCCCGGGGACAAATCCTAACACTGAAGCTTTCTTT. Translating it yields CASSPGTNPNTEAFF.

The genes are TRBV5-7 and TRBJ1-1; 8 nucleotides agree with TRBD1. TRBV5-7 is classed as an ORF, of uncertain function. V dropped 2 bases and J dropped 6; count of bases not matched to a gene: 3. CDR3 length: 13 amino acids. DNA of the CDR3: TGTGCCAGCAGCTTCTTACAGGGGGCTGAAGCTTTCTTT. Translation: CASSFLQGAEAFF.

This clone showed up just once. This sequence joins TRBV6-5 and TRBJ1-2; D is undetermined. The V gene lost 7 bases and the J gene lost 4 bases, with 19 bases spanning the gap. From germline, CDR1 is MNHEY and CDR2 SVGAGI. The CDR3 loop spans 15 amino acids. DNA for the CDR3: TGTGCCAGCACCAAACCCCCGGTTGGCGGCTATGGCTACACCTTC. Translating gives CASTKPPVGGYGYTF.

This clone was detected once. The rearrangement uses TRBV7-2 and TRBJ1-2; D may be TRBD1 (6 bases). The V end was cut by 1 base, the J end by 6 bases, with 18 bases between. Germline CDR1 SGHTA, CDR2 FQGNSA. The CDR3 runs to 16 residues. CDR3 sequence (DNA): TGTGCCAGCAGCTTAGAAAGCCGGACAGTCAAGAATGGCTACACCTTC. It codes for CASSLESRTVKNGYTF.

The CDR3 DNA reads TGCGCCAGCAGCTTAACAGGGGGTGAAAAACTGTTTTTT. Protein product: CASSLTGGEKLFF. The chain is built from TRBV5-1 and TRBJ1-4, with 8 bases matching TRBD1. J lost 7 bases, V lost 2 bases, and 1 base had no gene match. This CDR3 has 13 residues. Germline V lookup: CDR1 SGHRS, CDR2 YFSETQ.

The rearrangement uses TRBV10-2 and TRBJ1-2; no reliable D call. Trimming left V 4 bases short and J 4 bases short, with 7 bases between. This CDR3 has 12 amino acids. Looked up from germline, CDR1 is WSHSY and CDR2 is SAAADI. The CDR3 sequence: CASSVESYGYTF. For the CDR3, the DNA is TGCGCCAGCAGTGTAGAAAGCTATGGCTACACCTTC.

Concerning this clone itself: This may be a read error, as it is one base from a much larger clone. V usage is TRBV12-3 or TRBV12-4 and J usage is TRBJ1-2; TRBD1 aligns across 7 bases. This CDR3 spans 12 amino acids. V shed 4 bases and J 4 bases; nucleotides not matched to a gene: 0. The CDR3 DNA follows: TGTGCCAGCAGTTGGGACAGCTATGGCTACACCTTC. Its protein is CASSWDSYGYTF.